The sequence of this TCR beta chain was determined in a study of T-cell reconstitution after alpha-beta-depleted transplantation in children. Whole-study findings and limits: It was reported that alpha-beta T cells came from several hundred expanded graft clones (about two months after transplant). When one year had passed after transplant, most T-cell counts and diversity came from newly produced T cells.

A note on this clonotype: What it binds is unknown. Relative to the germline gene, one junction end is altered; a read error may explain this.

Germline V lookup: CDR1 KGHDR, CDR2 SFDVKD. The CDR3 is 15 residues long. Preparation of the TCRbeta library used unique molecular identifiers. TCRdb reprocessed the PCR reads via MiXCR and lists one record per CDR3 protein. The sample records around 670,000 distinct CDR3 sequences, 10% to 15% being singletons. J is TRBJ2-1 and V is TRBV24-1; the match to TRBD2 covers 7 bases. Sequences were derived from PBMCs, sampled before TCRalphabeta/CD19-depleted stem cell transplant. This TCR was sampled from a girl aged 2 to 10 with congenital amegakaryocytic thrombocytopenia, due to receive a stem cell transplant. In DNA, the CDR3 is TGTGCCACCAGTGGACTAGCAACAGCGTACGATGAGCAGATCTTC. Translation gives CATSGLATAYDEQIF.